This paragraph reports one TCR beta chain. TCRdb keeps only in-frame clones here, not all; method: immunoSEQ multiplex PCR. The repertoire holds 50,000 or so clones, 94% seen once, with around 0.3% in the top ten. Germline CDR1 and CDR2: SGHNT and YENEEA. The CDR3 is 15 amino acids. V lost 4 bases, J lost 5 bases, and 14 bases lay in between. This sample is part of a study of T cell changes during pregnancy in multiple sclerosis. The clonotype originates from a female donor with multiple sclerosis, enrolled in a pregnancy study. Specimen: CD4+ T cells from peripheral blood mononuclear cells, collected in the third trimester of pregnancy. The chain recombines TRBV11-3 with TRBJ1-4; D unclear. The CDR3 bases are TGTGCCAGCAGCTCCCGTGGGCTAGCGAATGAAAAACTGTTTTTT. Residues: CASSSRGLANEKLFF.